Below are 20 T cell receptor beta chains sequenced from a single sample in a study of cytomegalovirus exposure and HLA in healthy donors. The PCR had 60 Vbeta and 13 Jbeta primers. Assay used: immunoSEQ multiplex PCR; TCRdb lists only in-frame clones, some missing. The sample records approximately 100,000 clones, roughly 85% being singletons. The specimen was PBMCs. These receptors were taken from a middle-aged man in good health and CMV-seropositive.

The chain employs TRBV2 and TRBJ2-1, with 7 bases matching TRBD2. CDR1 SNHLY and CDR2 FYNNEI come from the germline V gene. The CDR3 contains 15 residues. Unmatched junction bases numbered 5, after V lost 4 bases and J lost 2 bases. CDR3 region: CASSVERGAYNEQFF. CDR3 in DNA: TGTGCCAGCAGTGTGGAGCGGGGCGCCTACAATGAGCAGTTCTTC.

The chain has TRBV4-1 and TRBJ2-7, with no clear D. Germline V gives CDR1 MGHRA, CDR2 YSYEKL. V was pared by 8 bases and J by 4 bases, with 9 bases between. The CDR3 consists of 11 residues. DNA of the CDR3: TGCGCCAGCCGAGAGTTTTACGAGCAGTACTTC. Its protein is CASREFYEQYF.

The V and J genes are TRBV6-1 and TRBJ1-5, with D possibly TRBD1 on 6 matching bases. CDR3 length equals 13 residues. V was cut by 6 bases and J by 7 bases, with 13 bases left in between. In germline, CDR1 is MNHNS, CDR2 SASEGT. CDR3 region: CASRSDRIQPQHF. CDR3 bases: TGTGCCAGCAGATCAGACAGGATCCAGCCCCAGCATTTT.

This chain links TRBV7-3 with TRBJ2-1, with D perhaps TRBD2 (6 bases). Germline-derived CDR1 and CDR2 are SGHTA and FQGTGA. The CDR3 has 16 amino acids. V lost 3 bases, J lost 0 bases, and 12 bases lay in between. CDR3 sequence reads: CASSFGGTRSYNEQFF. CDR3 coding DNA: TGTGCCAGCAGCTTCGGTGGGACTCGCTCCTACAATGAGCAGTTCTTC.

CDR3 sequence (DNA): TGTGCCAGCATGCAGGGCCAGAATTCACCCCTCCACTTT. This codes for CASMQGQNSPLHF. The rearrangement links TRBV6-1 to TRBJ1-6, with D perhaps TRBD1 (5 bases). This CDR3 is 13 amino acids long. The V end was cut by 7 bases, the J end by 7 bases, with 11 bases between. The germline V gene has CDR1 MNHNS and CDR2 SASEGT.

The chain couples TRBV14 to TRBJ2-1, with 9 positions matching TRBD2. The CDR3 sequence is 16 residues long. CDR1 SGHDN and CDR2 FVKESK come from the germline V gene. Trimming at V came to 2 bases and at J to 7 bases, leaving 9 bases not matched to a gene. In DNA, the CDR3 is TGTGCCAGCAGCCAATTAGGGCGGGGGGGCGTGAATGAGCAGTTCTTC. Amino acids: CASSQLGRGGVNEQFF.

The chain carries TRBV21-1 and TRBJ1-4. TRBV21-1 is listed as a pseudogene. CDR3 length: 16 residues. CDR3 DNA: TGTGCCAGCAGCAAAATCCCCCAACCAGACTTCCGTAAATCCGGGTTT. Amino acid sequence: CASSKIPQPDFRKSGF.

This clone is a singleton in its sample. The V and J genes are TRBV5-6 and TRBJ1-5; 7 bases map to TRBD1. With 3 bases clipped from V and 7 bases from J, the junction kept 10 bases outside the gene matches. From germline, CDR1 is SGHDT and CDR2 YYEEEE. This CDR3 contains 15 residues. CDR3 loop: CASSSRQGVYQPQHF. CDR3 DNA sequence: TGTGCCAGCAGCTCCCGACAGGGAGTCTACCAGCCCCAGCATTTT.

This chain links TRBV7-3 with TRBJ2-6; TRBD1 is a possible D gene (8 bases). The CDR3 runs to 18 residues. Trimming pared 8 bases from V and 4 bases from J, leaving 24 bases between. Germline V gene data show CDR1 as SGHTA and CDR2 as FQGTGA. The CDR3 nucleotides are TGTGCCAGCTCTCTTACAGGGGGGGCTAGTTCCGGGGCCAACGTCCTGACTTTC. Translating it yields CASSLTGGASSGANVLTF. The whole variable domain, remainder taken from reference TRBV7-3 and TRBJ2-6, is GAGVSQTPSNKVTEKGKYVELRCDPISGHTALYWYRQSLGQGPEFLIYFQGTGAADDSGLPNDRFFAVRPEGSVSTLKIQRTERGDSAVYLCASSLTGGASSGANVLTFGAGSRLTVL.

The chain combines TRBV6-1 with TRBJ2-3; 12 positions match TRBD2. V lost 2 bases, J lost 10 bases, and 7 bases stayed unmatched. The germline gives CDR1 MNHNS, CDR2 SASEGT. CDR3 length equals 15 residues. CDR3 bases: TGTGCCAGCAGTGAAAGGTCTAGCGGGGGGGCTCCGCAGTATTTT. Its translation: CASSERSSGGAPQYF.

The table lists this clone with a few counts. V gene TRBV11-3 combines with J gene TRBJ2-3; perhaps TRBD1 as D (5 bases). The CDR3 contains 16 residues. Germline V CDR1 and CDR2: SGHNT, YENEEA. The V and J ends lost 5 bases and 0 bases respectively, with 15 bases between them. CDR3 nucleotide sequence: TGTGCCAGCAGCCAGCAGGGAAGGTCGAGCACAGATACGCAGTATTTT. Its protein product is CASSQQGRSSTDTQYF.

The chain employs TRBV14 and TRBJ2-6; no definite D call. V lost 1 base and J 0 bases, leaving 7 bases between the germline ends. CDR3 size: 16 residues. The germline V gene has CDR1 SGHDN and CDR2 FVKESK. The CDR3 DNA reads TGTGCCAGCAGCCAAGTTCAGTTCTCTGGGGCCAACGTCCTGACTTTC. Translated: CASSQVQFSGANVLTF.

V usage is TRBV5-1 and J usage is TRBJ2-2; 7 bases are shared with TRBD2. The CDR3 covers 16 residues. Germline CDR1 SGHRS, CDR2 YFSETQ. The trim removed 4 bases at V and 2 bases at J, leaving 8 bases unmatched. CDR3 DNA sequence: TGCGCCAGCAGCCCCCCCGAGCGGGGCAACACCGGGGAGCTGTTTTTT. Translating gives CASSPPERGNTGELFF.

CDR3 amino acids: CASSLGFSGTSDEQYF. DNA for the CDR3: TGTGCCAGCAGCTTAGGGTTTAGCGGGACGTCCGACGAGCAGTACTTC. The chain joins TRBV7-6 to TRBJ2-7; 8 positions agree with TRBD2. V gave up 1 base and J gave up 5 bases; unmatched junction bases: 10. CDR1 is SGHVS and CDR2 is FNYEAQ in the germline V gene. This CDR3 contains 16 residues.

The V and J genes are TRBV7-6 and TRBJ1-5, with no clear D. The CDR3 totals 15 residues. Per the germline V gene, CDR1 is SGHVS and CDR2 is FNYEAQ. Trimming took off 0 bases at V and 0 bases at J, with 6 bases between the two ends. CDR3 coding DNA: TGTGCCAGCAGCTTAGCGGAGTATAGCAATCAGCCCCAGCATTTT. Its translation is CASSLAEYSNQPQHF.

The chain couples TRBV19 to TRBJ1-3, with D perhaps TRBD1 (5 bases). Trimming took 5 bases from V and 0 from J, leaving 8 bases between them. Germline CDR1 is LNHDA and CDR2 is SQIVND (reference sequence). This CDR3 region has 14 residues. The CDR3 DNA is TGTGCCAGTAGTCAGGGCAGCTCTGGAAACACCATATATTTT. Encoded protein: CASSQGSSGNTIYF.

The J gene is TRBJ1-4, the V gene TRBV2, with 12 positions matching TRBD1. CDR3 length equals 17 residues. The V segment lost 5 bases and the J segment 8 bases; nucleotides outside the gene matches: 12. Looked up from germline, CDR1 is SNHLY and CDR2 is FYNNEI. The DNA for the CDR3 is TGTGCCAGCAGTCTTCCGGGACAGGGGGCAATAAAAGAAAAACTGTTTTTT. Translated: CASSLPGQGAIKEKLFF.

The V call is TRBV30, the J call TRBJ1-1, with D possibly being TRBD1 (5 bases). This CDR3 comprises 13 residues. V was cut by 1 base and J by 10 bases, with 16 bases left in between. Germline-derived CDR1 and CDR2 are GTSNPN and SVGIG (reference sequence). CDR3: CAWSATVSKSAFF. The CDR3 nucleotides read TGTGCCTGGAGTGCGACAGTAAGTAAATCAGCTTTCTTT.

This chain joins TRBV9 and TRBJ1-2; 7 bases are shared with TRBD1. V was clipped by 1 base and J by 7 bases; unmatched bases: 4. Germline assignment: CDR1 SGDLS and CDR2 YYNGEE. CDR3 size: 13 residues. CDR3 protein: CASSVTGVAGYTF. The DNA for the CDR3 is TGTGCCAGCAGCGTAACAGGGGTTGCTGGCTACACCTTC.

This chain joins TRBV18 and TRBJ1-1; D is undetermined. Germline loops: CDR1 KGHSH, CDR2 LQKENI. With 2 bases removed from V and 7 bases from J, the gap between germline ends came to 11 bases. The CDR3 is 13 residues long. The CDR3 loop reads CASSPARTVEAFF. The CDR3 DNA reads TGTGCCAGCTCACCAGCGAGAACAGTTGAAGCTTTCTTT.